This note documents a single T cell receptor (beta chain) sequence. The data belong to a study of cytomegalovirus exposure and HLA in healthy donors. V lost 5 bases to trimming and J lost 13 bases, with 11 bases between them. The CDR3 length is 11 residues. CDR1 and CDR2 from the germline V gene are LNHDA and SQIVND (reference sequence). 60 Vbeta and 13 Jbeta primers were used in PCR. Generated by immunoSEQ multiplex PCR, the TCRdb table keeps only in-frame clones and is missing some. The sample has about 210,000 clones, around 90% seen once; the top ten hold 1% to 1.4%. Sequencing used PBMCs. V and J are TRBV19 and TRBJ1-4, with a weak D call TRBD1 (5 bases). The TCR sequence derives from a boy between 2 and 10 years old in good health and CMV-seronegative. CDR3 nucleotide sequence: TGTGCCAGTAGTCCGGGGGAGCGACTGTTTTTT. Protein sequence: CASSPGERLFF.